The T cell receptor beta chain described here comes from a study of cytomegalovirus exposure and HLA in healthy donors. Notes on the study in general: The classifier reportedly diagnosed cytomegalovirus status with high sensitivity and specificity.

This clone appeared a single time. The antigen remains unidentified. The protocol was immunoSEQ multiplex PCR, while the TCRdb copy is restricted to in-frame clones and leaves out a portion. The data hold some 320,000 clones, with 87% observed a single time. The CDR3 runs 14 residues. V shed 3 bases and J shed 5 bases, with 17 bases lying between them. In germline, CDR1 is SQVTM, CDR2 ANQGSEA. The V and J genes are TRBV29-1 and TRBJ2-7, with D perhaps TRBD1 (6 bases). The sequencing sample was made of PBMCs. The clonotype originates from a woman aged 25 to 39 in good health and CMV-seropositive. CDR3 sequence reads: CSVEGRTGTHEQYF. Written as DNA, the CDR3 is TGCAGCGTTGAGGGGAGAACAGGGACCCACGAGCAGTACTTC.